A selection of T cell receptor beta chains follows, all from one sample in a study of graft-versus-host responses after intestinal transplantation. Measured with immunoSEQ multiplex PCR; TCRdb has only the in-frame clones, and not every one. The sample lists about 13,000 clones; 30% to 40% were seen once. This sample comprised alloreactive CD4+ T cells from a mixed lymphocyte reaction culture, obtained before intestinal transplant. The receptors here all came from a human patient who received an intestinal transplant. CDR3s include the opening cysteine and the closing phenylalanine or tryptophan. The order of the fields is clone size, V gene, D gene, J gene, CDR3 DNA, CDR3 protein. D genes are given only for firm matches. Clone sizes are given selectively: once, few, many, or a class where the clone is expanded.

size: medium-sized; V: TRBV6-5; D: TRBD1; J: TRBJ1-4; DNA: TGTGCCAGCAGTTCCGGGACAGGGGCCGAAAAACTGTTTTTT; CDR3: CASSSGTGAEKLFF
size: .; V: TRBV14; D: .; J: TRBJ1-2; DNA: TGTGCCAGCAGCCAAGATAGGACAGCTAACTATGGCTACACCTTC; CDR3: CASSQDRTANYGYTF
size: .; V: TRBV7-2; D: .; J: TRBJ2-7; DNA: TGTGCCAGCAGCTTAGGCGGAGGGTCTTATAGCGAGCAGTACTTC; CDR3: CASSLGGGSYSEQYF
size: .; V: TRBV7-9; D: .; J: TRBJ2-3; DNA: TGTGCCAGCAGCTTAGGACGGACTAGCACAGATACGCAGTATTTT; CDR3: CASSLGRTSTDTQYF
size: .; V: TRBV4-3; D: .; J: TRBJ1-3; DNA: TGCGCCAGCAGCCAAGATCGCCAGGCTGGAAACACCATATATTTT; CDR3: CASSQDRQAGNTIYF
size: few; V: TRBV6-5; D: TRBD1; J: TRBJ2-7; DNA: TGTGCCAGCAGTTACTCGACAGGGCCCAAAAAGGGCGAGCAGTACTTC; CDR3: CASSYSTGPKKGEQYF
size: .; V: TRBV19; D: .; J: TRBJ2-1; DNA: TGTGCCAGTAGTAATACTGGGAGTGACAATGAGCAGTTCTTC; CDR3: CASSNTGSDNEQFF
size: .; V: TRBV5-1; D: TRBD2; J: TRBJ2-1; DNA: TGCGCCAGCAGCTTGGGACTAGCGGGGGGCCCCTACAATGAGCAGTTCTTC; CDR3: CASSLGLAGGPYNEQFF
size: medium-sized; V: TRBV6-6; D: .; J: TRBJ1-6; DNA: TGTGCCAGCAGTTCTAGAGTGGACAGCAATTCACCCCTCCACTTT; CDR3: CASSSRVDSNSPLHF
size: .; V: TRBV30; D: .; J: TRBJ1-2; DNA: TGTGCCTGGAGTGTACCACCAGGGCCCTATGGCTACACCTTC; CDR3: CAWSVPPGPYGYTF
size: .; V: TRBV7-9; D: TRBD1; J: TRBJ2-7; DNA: TGTGCCAGCAGCCCCGAGGACAGGGGACTTTCCTTC; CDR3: CASSPEDRGLSF
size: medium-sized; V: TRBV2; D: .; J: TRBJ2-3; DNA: TGTGCCAGCAGGCCTAGAGGAGATACGCAGTATTTT; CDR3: CASRPRGDTQYF
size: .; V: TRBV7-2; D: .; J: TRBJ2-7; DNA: TGTGCCAGCAGCTCCTTAGACGGCGCCCACTACGAGCAGTACTTC; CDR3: CASSSLDGAHYEQYF
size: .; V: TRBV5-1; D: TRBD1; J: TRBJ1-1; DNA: TGCGCCAGCAGCTTGGCAGGGGGCTTGAACACTGAAGCTTTCTTT; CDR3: CASSLAGGLNTEAFF
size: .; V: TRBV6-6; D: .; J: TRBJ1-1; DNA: TGTGCCAGCAGCCACGTAACAGGGGAAGCTTTCTTT; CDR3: CASSHVTGEAFF
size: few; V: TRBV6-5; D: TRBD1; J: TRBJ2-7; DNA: TGTGCCAGCAGTTACTGGACAGGGGGTTCCTACGAGCAGTACTTC; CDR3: CASSYWTGGSYEQYF
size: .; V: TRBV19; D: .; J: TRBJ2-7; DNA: TGTGCCAGTAGTATAGCGGGGGGCCTAAGCTCCTACGAGCAGTACTTC; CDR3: CASSIAGGLSSYEQYF
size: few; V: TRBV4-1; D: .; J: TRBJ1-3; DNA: TGCGCCAGCAGCCTTTTTCCTATCTCTGGAAACACCATATATTTT; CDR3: CASSLFPISGNTIYF
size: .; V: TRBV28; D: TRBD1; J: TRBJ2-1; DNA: TGTGCCAGCAGGTGGGGACAGGGGAAGAGTGGAGACAATGAGCAGTTCTTC; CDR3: CASRWGQGKSGDNEQFF
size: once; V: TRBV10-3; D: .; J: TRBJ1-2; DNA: TGTGCCATCAGTGTCTTTGGTTGGTCAGGGAAATCCGAGCGTGGCTACACCTTC; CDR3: CAISVFGWSGKSERGYTF
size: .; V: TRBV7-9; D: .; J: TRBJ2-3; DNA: TGTGCCAGCAGCCCTTCGGCGGGCACAGATACGCAGTATTTT; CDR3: CASSPSAGTDTQYF
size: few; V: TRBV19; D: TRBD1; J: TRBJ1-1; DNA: TGTGCCAGTAGAATACAGGGGATGAACACTGAAGCTTTCTTT; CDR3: CASRIQGMNTEAFF
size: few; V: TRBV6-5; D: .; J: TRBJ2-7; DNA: TGTGCCAGCAGGGGCCCCACGGGGGTCGAGCAGTACTTC; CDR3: CASRGPTGVEQYF
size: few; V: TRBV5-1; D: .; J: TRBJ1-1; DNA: TGCGCCAGCAGCTTGCAGGCAGGGGTTTCGGCTGAAGCTTTCTTT; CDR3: CASSLQAGVSAEAFF
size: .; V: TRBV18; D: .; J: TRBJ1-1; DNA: TGTGCCAGCTCGGGAGGGACACAAATGAACACTGAAGCTTTCTTT; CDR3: CASSGGTQMNTEAFF
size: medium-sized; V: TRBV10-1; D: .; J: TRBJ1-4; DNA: TGCGCCAGCAGCCCACCCGGCGGGGAGTTCGAAAAACTGTTTTTT; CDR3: CASSPPGGEFEKLFF
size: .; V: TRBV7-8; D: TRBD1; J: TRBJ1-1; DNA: TGTGCCAGCAGCTTAGGGACAGGGGGTGGGACTGAAGCTTTCTTT; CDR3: CASSLGTGGGTEAFF
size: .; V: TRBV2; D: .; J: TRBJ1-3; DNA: TGTGCCAGCAGTGAAATAGTCTTTGGAAACACCATATATTTT; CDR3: CASSEIVFGNTIYF
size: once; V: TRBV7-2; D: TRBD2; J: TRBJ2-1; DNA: TGTGCCAGCAGCAACGGGGGGGCCTCCTACAATGAGCAGTTCTTC; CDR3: CASSNGGASYNEQFF
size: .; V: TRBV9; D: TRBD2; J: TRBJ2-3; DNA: TGTGCCAGCAGCGTAGAAGCGGGGGGGCTCACAGATACGCAGTATTTT; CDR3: CASSVEAGGLTDTQYF
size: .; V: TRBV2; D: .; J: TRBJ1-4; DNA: TGTGCCAGCAGAGGAAAGGGGGTCATATTAGGAGCAACTAATGAAAAACTGTTTTTT; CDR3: CASRGKGVILGATNEKLFF
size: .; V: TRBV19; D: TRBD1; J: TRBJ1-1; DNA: TGTGCCAGTAGTATATCGACAGGGGGGGACACTGAAGCTTTCTTT; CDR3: CASSISTGGDTEAFF
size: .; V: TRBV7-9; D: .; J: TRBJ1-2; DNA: TGTGCCAGCAGCTTAATAGCGGGGGGCTATGGCTACACCTTC; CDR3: CASSLIAGGYGYTF
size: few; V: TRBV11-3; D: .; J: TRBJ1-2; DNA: TGTGCCAGCAGCTCTAGCGGTACGGGGCGCTTGGACTACACCTTC; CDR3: CASSSSGTGRLDYTF
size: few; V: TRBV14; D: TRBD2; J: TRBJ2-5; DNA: TGTGCCAGCAGCCCCCCGGGGGGGGAGGAGACCCAGTACTTC; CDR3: CASSPPGGEETQYF
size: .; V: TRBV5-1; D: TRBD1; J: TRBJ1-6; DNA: TGCGCCAGCAGCTTGTTTCAGGGGGTCGATTCACCCCTCCACTTT; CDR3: CASSLFQGVDSPLHF
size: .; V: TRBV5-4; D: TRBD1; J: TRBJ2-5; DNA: TGTGCCAGCAGGCGACAGGGGGAAGAGACCCAGTACTTC; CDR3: CASRRQGEETQYF
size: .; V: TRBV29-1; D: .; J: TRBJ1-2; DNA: TGCAGCGTTGCTGCGGGGTTCAACTATGGCTACACCTTC; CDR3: CSVAAGFNYGYTF
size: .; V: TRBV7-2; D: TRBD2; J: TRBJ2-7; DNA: TGTGCCAGCAGCTTAGGGGTACTAGCGGTTTACGAGCAGTACTTC; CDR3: CASSLGVLAVYEQYF
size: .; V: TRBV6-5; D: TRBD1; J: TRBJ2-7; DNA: TGTGCCAGCAGTGCCGACAGGGGCACCTACGAGCAGTACTTC; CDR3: CASSADRGTYEQYF
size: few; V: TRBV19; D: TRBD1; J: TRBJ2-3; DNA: TGTGCCAGTAGTATCGCTGGGACAGTTCAAAGAGATACGCAGTATTTT; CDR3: CASSIAGTVQRDTQYF
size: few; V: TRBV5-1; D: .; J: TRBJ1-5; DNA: TGCGCCAGCAGCTTGGTCCCCGGGGGGAATCAGCCCCAGCATTTT; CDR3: CASSLVPGGNQPQHF
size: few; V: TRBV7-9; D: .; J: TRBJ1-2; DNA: TGTGCCAGCAGCTACAGCTACTATGGCTACACCTTC; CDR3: CASSYSYYGYTF
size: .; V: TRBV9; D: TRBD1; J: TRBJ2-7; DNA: TGTGCCAGCAGCGACCGACAGGGAGAAAGCTCCTACGAGCAGTACTTC; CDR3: CASSDRQGESSYEQYF
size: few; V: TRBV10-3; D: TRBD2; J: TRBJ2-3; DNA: TGTGCCATCAGTGGGGGAACTAGCGGGGGGGCCCTAGATACGCAGTATTTT; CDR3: CAISGGTSGGALDTQYF
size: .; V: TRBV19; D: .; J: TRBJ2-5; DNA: TGTGCCAGTAGTAAAAACGGGGGACCGTGGGAGACCCAGTACTTC; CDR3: CASSKNGGPWETQYF
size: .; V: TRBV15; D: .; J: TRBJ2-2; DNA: TGTGCCACCAGCCCGGTCGGGGGGCCGTGGAACACCGGGGAGCTGTTTTTT; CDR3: CATSPVGGPWNTGELFF
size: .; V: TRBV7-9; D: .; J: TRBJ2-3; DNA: TGTGCCAGCAGCCTCTACACCGGGGGCACAGATACGCAGTATTTT; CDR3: CASSLYTGGTDTQYF
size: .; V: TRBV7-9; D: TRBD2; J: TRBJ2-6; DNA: TGTGCCAGCAGCTTAGCGGGGGACTACTCTGGGGCCAACGTCCTGACTTTC; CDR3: CASSLAGDYSGANVLTF
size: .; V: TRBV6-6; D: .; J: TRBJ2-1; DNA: TGTGCCAGCGGTACGGGGGTGGATAATGAGCAGTTCTTC; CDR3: CASGTGVDNEQFF
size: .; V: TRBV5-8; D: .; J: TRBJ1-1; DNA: TGTGCCAGCGGCATCAGGGCGGGGGGGTTCACTGAAGCTTTCTTT; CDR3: CASGIRAGGFTEAFF
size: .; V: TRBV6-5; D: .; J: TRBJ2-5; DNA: TGTGCCAGCAGATACACACAGGGACGAGAGACCCAGTACTTC; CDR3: CASRYTQGRETQYF
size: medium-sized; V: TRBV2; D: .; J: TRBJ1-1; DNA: TGTGCCAGCAGTGATAGGGGAGGCGGCACTGAAGCTTTCTTT; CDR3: CASSDRGGGTEAFF